This TCR beta chain was sequenced during a study of early T cells in non-severe SARS-CoV-2 infection. Findings of the study overall: Sequences matched to VDJdb favored anti-spike CD8 responses, while private and CD4 specificities were missed.

Germline V gene lookup returns CDR1 SGHRS and CDR2 YFSETQ. CDR3 length: 13 residues. V was clipped by 3 bases and J by 3 bases, with 9 bases between them. One entry per CDR3 protein results from TCRdb running MiXCR on the 5' RACE reads. The sample holds about 55,000 distinct CDR3 sequences, less than 15% seen once. This clonotype was detected only a few times. Antigen specificity is unknown. The sequence was collected from an adult who was a healthcare worker with PCR-confirmed SARS-CoV-2 infection or an uninfected control (not recorded which). This sequence joins TRBV5-1 and TRBJ2-5; unclear D gene. This specimen was whole blood, taken at baseline. The chain's CDR3 is CASSSAVEETQYF. The CDR3 DNA reads as TGCGCCAGCAGCTCCGCAGTGGAAGAGACCCAGTACTTC.